This T cell receptor beta chain originates from a study of CD8+CD57+ T cells in acquired aplastic anemia. Study overall: An average of roughly 3 ug of DNA was obtained from sorted CD4+ and CD8+ cells. General study findings and limits: Found in both controls and patients were some 31 CD8+ CDR3 sequences. Between the patient and control groups, CD8+ Simpson's diversity did not differ significantly.

In germline, CDR1 is MGHDK, CDR2 SYGVNS. This CDR3 has 17 residues. Turning to this clonotype: Its specificity is not known. One end of the junction does not line up with germline, which may come from a read error.

Genomic DNA was employed as the template in profiling TCR beta VDJ and CDR3. TCRdb recomputed calls from the reads with MiXCR, one row per CDR3 protein. The profile shows about 210,000 distinct CDR3 sequences, around 60% of them singletons. This receptor was obtained from a human donor in good health. The V call is TRBV25-1, the J call TRBJ1-5, with D unclear. Sequenced material: sorted CD4+, CD8+, or CD8+CD57+ T cells (not recorded which) from PBMCs. The CDR3 is CASRESDGIHSNQPQHF. CDR3 bases: TGTGCCAGCCGTGAATCCGACGGTATCCATAGCAATCAGCCCCAGCATTTT.